This T cell receptor (beta chain) came from a study of cytomegalovirus exposure and HLA in healthy donors. The wider study: Across 300 to 400 genotyped donors, about 80% landed in the Caucasian-associated ancestry cluster.

Details on this clone: Its target is unknown.

Primers: 60 Vbeta forward and 13 Jbeta reverse. Assay used: immunoSEQ multiplex PCR; TCRdb lists only in-frame clones, some missing. The repertoire consists of about 90,000 clones, with approximately 60% occurring once and the leading ten covering about a fifth. CDR1 is MNHNS, CDR2 SASEGT, per germline. CDR3 length: 15 residues. V lost 10 bases and J lost 2; bases outside the gene matches: 6. Study observations and caveats: With later analysis, a missense DCLRE1C variant became linked to TCR beta V- and J-gene trimming. Reported results showed that the classifier diagnosed cytomegalovirus status with high specificity and sensitivity. The listing of 150 or so TCR beta chains classed them as cytomegalovirus-associated.

V is TRBV6-1 and J is TRBJ2-2, with 11 bases lining up with TRBD2. This clonotype originated in a woman aged 50 to 65 in good health and CMV-seropositive. The sequencing sample was made of PBMCs. The CDR3 here is CAIGTSGVNTGELFF. CDR3 bases: TGTGCCATTGGGACTAGCGGCGTAAACACCGGGGAGCTGTTTTTT.